The present entry profiles one TCR beta chain with its context. These data belong to a study of OX40 agonist ivuxolimab in advanced cancers. As for the study in general: In this cohort, patients received ivuxolimab, an agonistic anti-OX40 (CD134) antibody.

Generated by immunoSEQ multiplex PCR, the TCRdb table keeps only in-frame clones and is missing some. In the table there are 55,000 to 70,000 clones, roughly nine tenths of which are singletons. V shed 1 base and J 3 bases; nucleotides not matched to a gene: 19. The CDR3 has 19 residues. Germline CDR1 and CDR2: SQVTM and ANQGSEA. The chain is built from TRBV29-1 and TRBJ1-2; TRBD1 aligns across 8 bases. The receptor's source is an adult with an advanced solid tumor such as melanoma, head and neck, liver or kidney cancer. Here the sequenced sample was CD4+ or CD8+ T cells sorted from blood, taken in a trial of the OX40 agonist ivuxolimab. The CDR3 DNA follows: TGCAGCGTTGAAGGTGTGAGTAGGGCAGGGGGCAATTGGGACTATGGCTACACCTTC. This codes for CSVEGVSRAGGNWDYGYTF.